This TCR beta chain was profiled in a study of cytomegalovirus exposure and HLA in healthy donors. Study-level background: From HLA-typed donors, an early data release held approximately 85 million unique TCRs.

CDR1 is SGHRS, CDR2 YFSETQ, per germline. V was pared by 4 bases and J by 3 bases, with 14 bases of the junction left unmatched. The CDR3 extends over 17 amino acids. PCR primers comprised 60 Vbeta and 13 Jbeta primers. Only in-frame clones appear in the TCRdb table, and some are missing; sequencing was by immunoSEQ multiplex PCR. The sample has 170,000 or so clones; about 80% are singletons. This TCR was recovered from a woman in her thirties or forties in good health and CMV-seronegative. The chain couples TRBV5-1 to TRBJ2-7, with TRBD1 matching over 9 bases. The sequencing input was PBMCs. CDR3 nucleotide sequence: TGCGCCAGCAGCACTGGCCCCCCGGGACAGGGACTCTACGAGCAGTACTTC. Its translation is CASSTGPPGQGLYEQYF.